The 6 T cell receptor beta chains below were found in one sample sequenced in a study of shared clonotypes between healthy human individuals. Sequencing was performed with immunoSEQ multiplex PCR; in TCRdb, only in-frame clones are kept and a portion is missing. The sample includes about 1.4 million clones, roughly 95% seen only once; the top ten take more than 0.9%. Sequencing was performed on naive CD4+ T cells sorted from blood. As to subset: CD45RA+ positively selected. These receptors originate from a man aged 25 to 40 in good health.

V and J are TRBV27 and TRBJ1-5, with TRBD1 as a possible D gene (6 bases). Germline V gene lookup returns CDR1 MNHEY and CDR2 SMNVEV (reference sequence). This CDR3 is 17 amino acids long. V was shortened by 1 base and J by 2 bases, with 15 bases between the two germline ends. The CDR3 reads CASSLWFRGAGNQPQHF. CDR3 DNA: TGTGCCAGCAGTTTATGGTTCCGGGGGGCTGGCAATCAGCCCCAGCATTTT.

The V gene is TRBV7-9, the J gene TRBJ2-1; TRBD1 matches at 9 bases. CDR3 size: 12 residues. Looked up from germline, CDR1 is SEHNR and CDR2 is FQNEAQ (reference sequence). Trimming removed 1 base from V and 16 bases from J; junction bases left unmatched: 5. This CDR3 is CASSLEQGAFFF. The CDR3 DNA reads as TGTGCCAGCAGCTTAGAACAGGGGGCTTTCTTCTTC.

The CDR3 coding sequence is TGTGCCAGCAGCCCAAACCCACTAGTATACAATGAGCAGTTCTTC. Protein product: CASSPNPLVYNEQFF. V gene TRBV14 combines with J gene TRBJ2-1; TRBD2 might be the D (5 bases). The CDR3 spans 15 residues. Trimming pared 4 bases from V and 4 bases from J, leaving 14 bases between. Germline CDR1 SGHDN, CDR2 FVKESK.

This chain joins TRBV7-6 and TRBJ1-3, with 7 bases aligning to TRBD1. Germline V lookup: CDR1 SGHVS, CDR2 FNYEAQ. With 4 bases clipped from V and 2 bases from J, the junction kept 8 bases outside the gene matches. The CDR3 spans 16 residues. The CDR3 loop is CASSSRTGDPGNTIYF. The CDR3 region has the DNA TGTGCCAGCAGCTCCCGGACAGGAGATCCTGGAAACACCATATATTTT.

CDR3 DNA sequence: TGTGCCAGCGAAGGGACCCCGGGACAGGGAAGCACTGAAGCTTTCTTT. It yields the protein CASEGTPGQGSTEAFF. The chain employs TRBV28 and TRBJ1-1; TRBD1 matches 9 bases. J was trimmed by 4 bases and V by 8 bases; bases with no gene match: 14. Per the germline V gene, CDR1 is MDHEN and CDR2 is SYDVKM. The CDR3 contains 16 residues.

The J gene is TRBJ2-7, the V gene TRBV7-9; 8 positions match TRBD1. Trimming took 4 bases from V and 5 from J; bases not matched to a gene: 7. The CDR3 has 14 amino acids. CDR1 is SEHNR, CDR2 FQNEAQ, per germline (reference sequence). The CDR3 region has the DNA TGTGCCAGCAGCTCCCGGACAGGGACCCACGAGCAGTACTTC. The encoded protein is CASSSRTGTHEQYF.